These 11 T cell receptor beta chains share one sample of origin, sequenced in a study of Ad26.COV2.S vaccination and SARS-CoV-2 variants. Here immunoSEQ multiplex PCR was the method, and the copy in TCRdb shows in-frame clones only, minus some. The sample includes about 500,000 clones, roughly nine tenths of them seen just once. Specified treatment: some 20 received Ad26.COV2.S at low or high dose, single or two shots; 5 received placebo; per-sample allocation not given. At day 63 after the first vaccine or placebo injection, samples were drawn. The sample here was peripheral blood, taken in a trial of Ad26.COV2.S vaccine versus placebo. The receptors were gathered from a person between 18 and 65 years old who received the Ad26.COV2.S COVID-19 vaccine or a placebo.

This sequence joins TRBV9 and TRBJ1-3; no clear D. The CDR3 loop spans 14 amino acids. Trimming left V 2 bases short and J 0 bases short, with 6 bases between. In germline, CDR1 is SGDLS, CDR2 YYNGEE. CDR3 loop: CASSVQVSGNTIYF. The CDR3 DNA is TGTGCCAGCAGCGTCCAGGTCTCTGGAAACACCATATATTTT.

This sequence joins TRBV7-9 and TRBJ2-1, with TRBD2 matching over 11 bases. The CDR3 runs 18 residues. The V gene's germline CDR1 is SEHNR and CDR2 FQNEAQ (reference sequence). J was trimmed by 10 bases and V by 6 bases; bases with no gene match: 20. This chain's CDR3 is CASSSLPPGLAAPWEQFF. CDR3 bases: TGTGCCAGCAGTTCCTTACCTCCGGGACTAGCGGCCCCCTGGGAGCAGTTCTTC. Variable domain in full (rest from reference TRBV7-9 and TRBJ2-1): DTGVSQNPRHKITKRGQNVTFRCDPISEHNRLYWYRQTLGQGPEFLTYFQNEAQLEKSRLLSDRFSAERPKGSFSTLEIQRTEQGDSAMYLCASSSLPPGLAAPWEQFFGPGTRLTVL.

The V gene is TRBV3-1 (or the pseudogene TRBV3-2), the J gene TRBJ2-3; TRBD1 matches at 8 bases. This CDR3 is built from 13 residues. With 3 bases clipped from V and 6 bases from J, the junction kept 2 bases outside the gene matches. Looked up from germline, CDR1 is LGHDT and CDR2 is YNNKEL (reference sequence). The CDR3 coding sequence is TGTGCCAGCAGCCAGACAGGGGCGGATACGCAGTATTTT. The encoded protein is CASSQTGADTQYF.

V usage is TRBV15 and J usage is TRBJ2-3, with D uncertain. There are 14 residues in the CDR3. V gave up 1 base and J gave up 4 bases, with 9 bases separating them. The germline CDR1 and CDR2 sequences are LNHNV and YYDKDF (reference sequence). The CDR3 here is CATSRVGVPDTQYF. The CDR3 region has the DNA TGTGCCACCAGCAGAGTTGGGGTCCCAGATACGCAGTATTTT.

The gene calls are TRBV5-4 and TRBJ2-5; 9 positions match TRBD2. The CDR3 has 17 amino acids. The V and J ends lost 0 bases and 5 bases, in that order; junction bases with no gene match: 11. The germline V gene has CDR1 SGHNT and CDR2 YYREEE (reference sequence). The CDR3, as DNA: TGTGCCAGCAGCTTGGGGCTAGCGGGGCTCCCCAGGGAGACCCAGTACTTC. Protein sequence: CASSLGLAGLPRETQYF.

Worth noting for this clone: An end of the junction does not agree with germline; a read error may underlie this. The chain is built from TRBV25-1 and TRBJ1-2, with 7 bases aligning to TRBD1. CDR1 is MGHDK and CDR2 is SYGVNS in the germline V gene. This CDR3 is built from 14 residues. In DNA, the CDR3 is TGTGCCAGCAGTGAATTTTCGTCGTGGGGACAGCCTATCTTC. Amino acids: CASSEFSSWGQPIF.

This chain joins TRBV18 and TRBJ2-1; TRBD2 matches at 14 bases. Looked up from germline, CDR1 is KGHSH and CDR2 is LQKENI. The V segment lost 2 bases and the J segment 4 bases; nucleotides outside the gene matches: 10. The CDR3 loop spans 19 amino acids. For the CDR3, the DNA is TGTGCCAGCTCACCAAAGGGGACTAGCGGGAGTATAGGGTACAATGAGCAGTTCTTC. This codes for CASSPKGTSGSIGYNEQFF.

J is TRBJ1-1 and V is TRBV5-6; TRBD1 matches at 7 bases. Germline-derived CDR1 and CDR2 are SGHDT and YYEEEE. V lost 1 base, J lost 0 bases, and 12 bases stayed unmatched. The CDR3 runs 18 residues. Here the CDR3 DNA reads TGTGCCAGCAGCTTGTACGACAGGGCCGGAATATTGAACACTGAAGCTTTCTTT. The encoded protein is CASSLYDRAGILNTEAFF.

The chain recombines TRBV13 with TRBJ2-2; TRBD2 matches 8 bases. With 1 base clipped from V and 5 bases from J, the junction kept 6 bases outside the gene matches. CDR1 PRHDT and CDR2 FYEKMQ come from the germline V gene (reference sequence). CDR3 length: 16 amino acids. The CDR3 DNA is TGTGCCAGCAGCTTAGACAGCGGGAGTAATACCGGGGAGCTGTTTTTT. Translation gives CASSLDSGSNTGELFF.

The rearrangement uses TRBV3-1 (or the pseudogene TRBV3-2) and TRBJ1-2; D remains ambiguous. CDR1 and CDR2 (germline): LGHDT, YNNKEL (reference sequence). The V end lost 0 bases, the J end lost 4 bases, and 12 bases lay between the germline ends. This CDR3 contains 15 residues. Here the CDR3 reads CASSQDVQVGYGYTF. CDR3 in DNA: TGTGCCAGCAGCCAAGACGTCCAGGTCGGCTATGGCTACACCTTC.

This clone was detected a few times. The CDR3 nucleotides read TGCGCCAGCAGCCAAGATAACGCTCCTCTTGGAAACACCATATATTTT. Protein product: CASSQDNAPLGNTIYF. This sequence joins TRBV4-1 and TRBJ1-3; D is unclear. The CDR3 runs to 16 residues. CDR1 is MGHRA, CDR2 YSYEKL, per germline. Trimming left V 0 bases short and J 3 bases short, with 12 bases between.